This passage covers 8 T cell receptor beta chains from one sample sequenced in a study of T cell responses to AZD1222 COVID-19 vaccine. Clones were sequenced by immunoSEQ multiplex PCR, and TCRdb holds only the in-frame ones, with some missing. Of under 150,000 clones in the sample, about 93% were seen once. Sequences were derived from peripheral blood, sampled on day 0 of AZD1222 vaccination. These receptors were taken from an adult in good health.

The chain joins TRBV29-1 to TRBJ2-1, with 8 bases fitting TRBD1. J lost 8 bases, V lost 8 bases, and 8 bases had no gene match. This CDR3 spans 12 amino acids. The germline CDR1 and CDR2 sequences are SQVTM and ANQGSEA. Here the CDR3 reads CSIGRGPYEQFF. The CDR3 nucleotides are TGCAGCATAGGCAGGGGGCCTTATGAGCAGTTCTTC.

The chain uses TRBV7-8 and TRBJ1-5; weak D call: TRBD1 (6 bases). Germline-derived CDR1 and CDR2 are SGHVS and FQNEAQ. V was cut by 4 bases and J by 0 bases, with 10 bases left in between. CDR3 length: 15 residues. This chain's CDR3 is CASSYRTDSNQPQHF. CDR3 coding DNA: TGTGCCAGCAGCTACAGGACAGATAGCAATCAGCCCCAGCATTTT.

The V call is TRBV5-1, the J call TRBJ2-5; D unclear. CDR1 SGHRS and CDR2 YFSETQ come from the germline V gene. The CDR3 is 15 amino acids. Trimming stripped 4 bases from V and 5 bases from J, with 18 bases between. This chain's CDR3 is CASSLESGPTETQYF. The DNA of the CDR3 is TGCGCCAGCAGCCTCGAGAGTGGACCGACGGAGACCCAGTACTTC.

The chain is built from TRBV12-5 and TRBJ2-5, with 8 bases aligning to TRBD2. The CDR3 is made up of 15 amino acids. With V trimmed by 5 bases and J by 2 bases, 7 bases remained unmatched. Germline CDR1 reads LGHNT; CDR2 reads FRNRAP. CDR3 sequence (DNA): TGTGCTAGTGGTCCCCCGGCTAGCGGGCAAGAGACCCAGTACTTC. It specifies CASGPPASGQETQYF.

The rearrangement links TRBV6-2 or TRBV6-3 to TRBJ2-1; D possibly matches TRBD1 or TRBD2 (5 bases each). Germline CDR1 reads MNHEY; CDR2 reads SVGEGT. The V and J ends lost 2 bases and 0 bases respectively, with 8 bases between them. The CDR3 consists of 15 residues. Here the CDR3 reads CASSYRGSSYNEQFF. CDR3 DNA sequence: TGTGCCAGCAGTTACCGGGGCAGCTCCTACAATGAGCAGTTCTTC.

CDR3 in amino acids: CASLLQGVETQYF. DNA for the CDR3: TGTGCCAGCCTTTTACAGGGGGTAGAGACCCAGTACTTC. The rearrangement links TRBV2 to TRBJ2-5; 8 bases match TRBD1. Germline V gives CDR1 SNHLY, CDR2 FYNNEI. The CDR3 is made up of 13 amino acids. The ends lost 8 bases at V and 4 bases at J; junction bases unmatched: 6.

The chain employs TRBV5-1 and TRBJ1-5, with D possibly being TRBD1 (6 bases). This CDR3 contains 17 residues. Germline CDR1 and CDR2: SGHRS and YFSETQ. Trimming pared 0 bases from V and 2 bases from J, leaving 15 bases between. DNA of the CDR3: TGCGCCAGCAGCTTGGAAGGTTCAGGGGAGGGCAATCAGCCCCAGCATTTT. Amino acid sequence: CASSLEGSGEGNQPQHF.

The rearrangement uses TRBV28 and TRBJ1-2; perhaps TRBD1 as D (5 bases). This CDR3 is 15 amino acids long. V lost 4 bases, J lost 4 bases, and 16 bases lay in between. In germline, CDR1 is MDHEN, CDR2 SYDVKM. This CDR3 is CASSSPTGPSYGYTF. In DNA, the CDR3 is TGTGCCAGCAGTTCCCCAACAGGCCCCAGCTATGGCTACACCTTC.